Reported below is one T cell receptor (beta chain). Its target is unknown. The entry originates in a study of PD-1 blockade in classical Hodgkin lymphoma. Brentuximab vedotin exposure varied among the patients, all of whom had relapsed after autologous stem cell transplantation. Study-wide points: Significantly greater TCR diversity emerged by C4D1 in CD4+ cells but not CD8+ cells.

Method: immunoSEQ multiplex PCR; TCRdb's copy keeps in-frame clones and lacks some. Of approximately 13,000 clones in the sample, about four fifths were seen once. V dropped 0 bases and J dropped 4; count of bases not matched to a gene: 6. Germline-derived CDR1 and CDR2 are SGHRS and YFSETQ. The CDR3 has 15 amino acids. The sequence came from a human donor with classical Hodgkin lymphoma. The chain combines TRBV5-1 with TRBJ2-5; 7 bases line up with TRBD1. The sample here was peripheral blood mononuclear cells (PBMCs), taken at baseline. CDR3 in amino acids: CASSLGQGWRETQYF. Here the CDR3 DNA reads TGCGCCAGCAGCTTGGGACAGGGTTGGAGAGAGACCCAGTACTTC.